Listed here are 3 T cell receptor beta chains from one sample, sequenced in a study of regulatory T cells in long-lasting Graves disease (dated by TCRdb to the early 2020s). Libraries came from multiplex PCR. Sequenced on an Illumina HiSeq 4000. iRepertoire HTBI primers and Arm-PCR amplification of CDR3 regions were used to construct TCR beta libraries. TCRdb ran its own pipeline on the public reads, namely fastp trimming at Q25 and MiXCR clone calling, and kept in-frame beta chains. For every CDR3 protein sequence, its rows merge into one entry that carries the most common genes and DNA. This sample lists approximately 380,000 distinct CDR3 sequences; less than 25% were detected once. 20% of the sample rests with the top ten. The time point label here, explained by the study, means: persistent/refractory GD, antithyroid drugs over 5 years with positive TRAb. For both TCR sequencing and RNA sequencing, RNA was extracted from PBMCs using TRIzol.

Sequences were derived from peripheral blood mononuclear cells (PBMCs), sampled when the disease was refractory, from a patient treated with antithyroid drugs. Receptors were obtained from a female donor with Graves disease.

The chain couples TRBV19 to TRBJ2-5; D unclear. Trimming took 3 bases from V and 2 from J, leaving 10 bases between them. The CDR3 length is 14 residues. CDR1 and CDR2 from the germline V gene are LNHDA and SQIVND (reference sequence). The CDR3 sequence: CASSMYSSQETQYF. The CDR3 bases are TGTGCCAGTAGTATGTACAGCAGTCAAGAGACCCAGTACTTC.

This chain joins TRBV10-3 and TRBJ1-2; D gene ambiguous. The CDR3 extends over 12 amino acids. Deletions cut 11 bases from V and 0 bases from J, with 10 bases between. Germline V gene lookup returns CDR1 ENHRY and CDR2 SYGVKD. DNA of the CDR3: TGTGCCTGCCGTTTGGCTAACTATGGCTACACCTTC. Translated, it gives CACRLANYGYTF.

This clonotype was seen many times. The chain joins TRBV2 to TRBJ1-4; TRBD1 matches at 7 bases. CDR1 and CDR2 from the germline V gene are SNHLY and FYNNEI. The CDR3 length is 15 residues. Germline trimming cut 1 base from V and 8 bases from J; bases unmatched to any gene: 7. The DNA for the CDR3 is TGTGCCAGCAGTGAAGAGGGGGCCCGGGAGGAAAAACTGTTTTTT. Protein sequence: CASSEEGAREEKLFF.